This TCR beta chain was captured in a study of shared clonotypes between healthy human individuals. The CDR3 covers 14 residues. Germline CDR1 SGDLS, CDR2 YYNGEE. V lost 0 bases and J 4 bases, leaving 10 bases between the germline ends. For sorted subsets, approximately 0.2 ug DNA per replicate equaled around 28,000 T cell genomes. Original data processing: With immunoSEQ giving junction-only sequences and no quality scores, filtering differed. Here immunoSEQ multiplex PCR was the method, and the copy in TCRdb shows in-frame clones only, minus some. The D gene and trimming were derived from the DNA, and the V and J assignments and clone size from that table. The top ten hold roughly 1.7% of the sample, which has 550,000 to 850,000 clones, around 74% seen once. On this clone: The identical CDR3 is also encoded by other nucleotide sequences in the sample.

The clonotype comes from a woman under 40 in good health. Sequencing used memory CD4+ T cells sorted from blood. Subset reported: CD45RA-negative fraction. J is TRBJ1-1 and V is TRBV9; D gene unclear. In nucleotides, the CDR3 is TGTGCCAGCAGCGTAGCTTGGGGATCCACTGAAGCTTTCTTT. It translates to CASSVAWGSTEAFF.